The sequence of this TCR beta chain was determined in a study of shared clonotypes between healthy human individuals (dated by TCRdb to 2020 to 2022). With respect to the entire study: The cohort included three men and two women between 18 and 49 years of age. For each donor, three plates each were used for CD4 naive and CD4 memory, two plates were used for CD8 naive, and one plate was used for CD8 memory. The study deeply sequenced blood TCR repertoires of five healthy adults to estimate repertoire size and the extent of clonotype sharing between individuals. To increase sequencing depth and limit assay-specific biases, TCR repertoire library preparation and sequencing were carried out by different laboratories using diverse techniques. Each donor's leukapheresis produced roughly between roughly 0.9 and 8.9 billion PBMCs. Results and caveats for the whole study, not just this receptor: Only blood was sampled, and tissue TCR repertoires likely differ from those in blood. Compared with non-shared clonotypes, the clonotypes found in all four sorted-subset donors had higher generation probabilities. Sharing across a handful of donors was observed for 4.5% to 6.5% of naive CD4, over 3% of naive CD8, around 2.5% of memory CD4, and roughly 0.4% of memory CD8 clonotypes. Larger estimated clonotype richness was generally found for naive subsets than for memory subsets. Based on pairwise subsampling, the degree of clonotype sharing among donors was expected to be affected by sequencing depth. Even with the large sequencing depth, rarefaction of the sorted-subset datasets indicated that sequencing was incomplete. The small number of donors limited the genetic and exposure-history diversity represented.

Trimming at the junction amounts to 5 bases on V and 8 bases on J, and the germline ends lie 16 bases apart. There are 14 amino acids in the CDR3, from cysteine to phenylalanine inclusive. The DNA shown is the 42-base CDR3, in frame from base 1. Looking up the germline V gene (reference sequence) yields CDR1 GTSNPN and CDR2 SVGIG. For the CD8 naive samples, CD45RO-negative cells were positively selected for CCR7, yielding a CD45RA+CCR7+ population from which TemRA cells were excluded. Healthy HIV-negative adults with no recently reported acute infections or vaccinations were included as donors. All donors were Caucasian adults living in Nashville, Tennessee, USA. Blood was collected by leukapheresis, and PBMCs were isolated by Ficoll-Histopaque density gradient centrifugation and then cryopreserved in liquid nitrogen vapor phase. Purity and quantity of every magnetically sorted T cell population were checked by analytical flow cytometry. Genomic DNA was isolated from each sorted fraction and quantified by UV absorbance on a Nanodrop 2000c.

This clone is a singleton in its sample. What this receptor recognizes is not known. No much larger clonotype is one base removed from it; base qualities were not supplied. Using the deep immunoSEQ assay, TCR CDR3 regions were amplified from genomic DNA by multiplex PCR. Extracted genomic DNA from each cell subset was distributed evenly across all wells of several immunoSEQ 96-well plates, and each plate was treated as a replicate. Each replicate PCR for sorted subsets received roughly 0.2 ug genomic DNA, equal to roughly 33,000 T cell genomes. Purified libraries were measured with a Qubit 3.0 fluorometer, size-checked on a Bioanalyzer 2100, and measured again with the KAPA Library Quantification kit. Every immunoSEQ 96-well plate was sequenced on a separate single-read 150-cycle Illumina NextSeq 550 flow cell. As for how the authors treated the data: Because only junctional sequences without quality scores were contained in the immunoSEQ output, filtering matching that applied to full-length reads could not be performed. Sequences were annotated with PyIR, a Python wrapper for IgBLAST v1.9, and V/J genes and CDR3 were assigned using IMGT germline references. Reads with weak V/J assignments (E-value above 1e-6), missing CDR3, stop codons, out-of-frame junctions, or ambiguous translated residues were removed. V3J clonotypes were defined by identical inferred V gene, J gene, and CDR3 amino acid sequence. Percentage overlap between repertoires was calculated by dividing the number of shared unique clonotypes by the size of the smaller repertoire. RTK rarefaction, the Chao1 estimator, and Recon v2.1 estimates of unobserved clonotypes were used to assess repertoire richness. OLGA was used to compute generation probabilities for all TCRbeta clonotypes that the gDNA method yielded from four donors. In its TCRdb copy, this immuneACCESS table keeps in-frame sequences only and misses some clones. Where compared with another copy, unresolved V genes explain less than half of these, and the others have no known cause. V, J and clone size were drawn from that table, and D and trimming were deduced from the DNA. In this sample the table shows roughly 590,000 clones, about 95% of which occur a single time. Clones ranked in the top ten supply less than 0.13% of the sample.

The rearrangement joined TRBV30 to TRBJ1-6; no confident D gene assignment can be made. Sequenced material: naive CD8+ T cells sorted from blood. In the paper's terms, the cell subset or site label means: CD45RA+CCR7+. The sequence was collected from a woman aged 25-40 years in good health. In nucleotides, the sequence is TGTGCCTGGCACCCCGGGTGGACCGATTCACCCCTCCACTTT. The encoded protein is CAWHPGWTDSPLHF.